This entry describes one TCR beta chain. The antigen is unknown. Compared with germline, one end of the junction differs, possibly owing to a read error. The germline CDR1 and CDR2 sequences are SSHAT and FNYEAQ (reference sequence). This CDR3 has 13 amino acids. This record belongs to a study of OX40 agonist ivuxolimab in advanced cancers. Study at large: Ivuxolimab was delivered to patients intravenously every 2 weeks at doses spanning 0.01 to 10 mg/kg. Study-wide results and limits: Nonresponders, in some cases, also had low normalized T-cell clonal expansion. The CD4+ and CD8+ T cells in the blood had expanded clonally by week 6 at 0.1 to 3.0 mg/kg.

Only in-frame clones appear in the TCRdb table, and some are missing; sequencing was by immunoSEQ multiplex PCR. Here the sample spans over 90,000 clones, 86% being singletons. The origin of this receptor is an adult with an advanced solid tumor such as melanoma, head and neck, liver or kidney cancer. V is TRBV7-7 and J is TRBJ2-5, with D maybe TRBD2 (6 bases). Source: CD4+ or CD8+ T cells sorted from blood, taken in a trial of the OX40 agonist ivuxolimab. The CDR3 sequence: CASSLGGQETQYF. CDR3 sequence (DNA): TGTGCTAGCAGCTTGGGGGGACAAGAGACCCAGTACTTC.